One and the same sample provided the 21 T cell receptor beta chains below, sequenced in a study of blood T cell repertoires in COVID-19. TCRdb's table, derived via immunoSEQ multiplex PCR, lists solely in-frame clones and lacks some. Among approximately 170,000 clones listed, less than 90% were seen once. Sample: PBMCs or T cells enriched from blood (not recorded which). These receptors came from a woman aged 50 to 60 who had recovered from COVID-19.

This chain uses TRBV6-4 with TRBJ2-1; 10 bases fit TRBD2. The J segment lost 4 bases and the V segment lost 6 bases, leaving 6 bases of the junction unmatched. Germline V gene sequence: CDR1 MRHNA, CDR2 SNTAGT. The CDR3 totals 15 residues. The CDR3 reads CASSLQAGGYNEQFF. As DNA, the CDR3 is TGTGCCAGCAGCCTCCAAGCGGGAGGGTACAATGAGCAGTTCTTC.

This clone was observed a few times. J is TRBJ2-7 and V is TRBV4-1; 7 bases match TRBD1. Germline CDR1 reads MGHRA; CDR2 reads YSYEKL. V shed 4 bases, J shed 3 bases, and the junction held 12 bases outside the gene matches. This CDR3 region has 16 residues. The CDR3 loop reads CASSPRGQTFFYEQYF. The DNA for the CDR3 is TGCGCCAGCAGCCCCCGGGGACAGACCTTCTTCTACGAGCAGTACTTC.

Here the CDR3 reads CASSSMGRDWAYGYTF. The CDR3 DNA reads TGTGCCAGCAGTTCCATGGGCCGGGATTGGGCTTATGGCTACACCTTC. V usage is TRBV28 and J usage is TRBJ1-2, with unresolved D. The CDR3 is 16 amino acids. Germline assignment: CDR1 MDHEN and CDR2 SYDVKM. V gave up 4 bases and J gave up 5 bases, with 20 bases separating them.

There are a few counts of this clone. The CDR3 is CASRPPGQGYSPLHF. CDR3 nucleotide sequence: TGTGCCAGTAGACCCCCAGGACAGGGTTACTCACCCCTCCACTTT. This sequence joins TRBV19 and TRBJ1-6; TRBD1 agrees at 8 bases. Germline trimming cut 6 bases from V and 10 bases from J; bases unmatched to any gene: 11. This CDR3 comprises 15 residues. The germline CDR1 and CDR2 sequences are LNHDA and SQIVND (reference sequence).

This clone was observed a handful of times. The chain joins TRBV24-1 to TRBJ2-1; weak D call: TRBD2 (6 bases). The germline V gene encodes CDR1 KGHDR and CDR2 SFDVKD. The V end was cut by 7 bases, the J end by 6 bases, with 9 bases between. The CDR3 covers 12 residues. CDR3 residues: CATRSGVNEQFF. In DNA form, the CDR3 reads TGTGCCACCAGATCGGGGGTCAATGAGCAGTTCTTC.

The chain has TRBV7-2 and TRBJ1-3, with D perhaps matching TRBD1 (6 bases). V was cut by 0 bases and J by 2 bases, with 8 bases left in between. This CDR3 has 15 residues. Germline CDR1 SGHTA, CDR2 FQGNSA. The CDR3 reads CASSLATGTGNTIYF. The CDR3 DNA reads TGTGCCAGCAGCTTAGCAACAGGGACTGGAAACACCATATATTTT.

The chain has TRBV7-9 and TRBJ2-3; 8 nucleotides agree with TRBD1. The CDR3 covers 15 residues. CDR1 SEHNR and CDR2 FQNEAQ come from the germline V gene (reference sequence). V lost 5 bases and J lost 3; bases outside the gene matches: 7. The CDR3 DNA reads as TGTGCCAGCAGCCCACCGACAGGGGTGACAGATACGCAGTATTTT. As protein: CASSPPTGVTDTQYF.

Only a few counts were recorded for this clone. The J gene is TRBJ1-5, the V gene TRBV6-5, with D unclear. Germline loops: CDR1 MNHEY, CDR2 SVGAGI. This CDR3 has 15 amino acids. Trimming took off 7 bases at V and 0 bases at J, with 13 bases between the two ends. CDR3 residues: CASIREGYSNQPQHF. CDR3 DNA sequence: TGTGCCAGCATAAGGGAGGGTTATAGCAATCAGCCCCAGCATTTT.

The chain couples TRBV11-3 to TRBJ1-6; maybe TRBD1 (5 bases). CDR1 and CDR2 (germline): SGHNT, YENEEA. Trimming removed 8 bases at V and 3 bases at J, with 11 bases between. This CDR3 is built from 14 residues. The CDR3 region is CASGGTYYNSPLHF. CDR3 coding DNA: TGTGCCAGCGGCGGGACCTACTATAATTCACCCCTCCACTTT. The full variable domain, rest sourced from reference TRBV11-3 and TRBJ1-6, is EAGVVQSPRYKIIEKKQPVAFWCNPISGHNTLYWYLQNLGQGPELLIRYENEEAVDDSQLPKDRFSAERLKGVDSTLKIQPAELGDSAVYLCASGGTYYNSPLHFGNGTRLTVT.

This sequence joins TRBV24-1 and TRBJ2-2; TRBD1 matches at 9 bases. The germline gives CDR1 KGHDR, CDR2 SFDVKD. V lost 4 bases to trimming and J lost 6 bases; unmatched junction nucleotides: 5. CDR3 size: 15 residues. The CDR3 coding sequence is TGTGCCACCAGTGACACGACAGGGGGGTCCGGGGAGCTGTTTTTT. It translates to CATSDTTGGSGELFF.

The CDR3: CASRLRDRVLHEQFF. Here the CDR3 DNA reads TGTGCCAGCAGACTGCGGGACAGGGTTCTCCATGAGCAGTTCTTC. The V call is TRBV2, the J call TRBJ2-1; TRBD1 aligns across 9 bases. V trimming: 6 bases; J trimming: 8 bases; junction bases outside the gene matches: 11. The germline CDR1 and CDR2 sequences are SNHLY and FYNNEI. The CDR3 spans 15 residues.

V and J are TRBV7-9 and TRBJ2-3; possible D gene TRBD2, 6 bases. The CDR3 consists of 13 residues. The ends were cut back, 5 bases at V and 4 bases at J, with 10 bases in the middle. CDR1 and CDR2 (germline): SEHNR, FQNEAQ (reference sequence). The CDR3 is CASSAEGADTQYF. As DNA, the CDR3 is TGTGCCAGCAGCGCGGAGGGTGCAGATACGCAGTATTTT.

By sample fraction, this clone is medium-sized. The chain has TRBV7-9 and TRBJ2-3, with 8 bases aligning to TRBD2. The CDR3 totals 15 residues. The V and J ends lost 4 bases and 3 bases, in that order; junction bases with no gene match: 6. Germline V gene sequence: CDR1 SEHNR, CDR2 FQNEAQ (reference sequence). CDR3 in amino acids: CASSSHGGETDTQYF. CDR3 bases: TGTGCCAGCAGCTCACACGGGGGGGAGACAGATACGCAGTATTTT.

The gene calls are TRBV9 and TRBJ2-7; tentative D call: TRBD2 (6 bases). Trimming left V 0 bases short and J 3 bases short, with 13 bases between. The CDR3 has 15 residues. Germline V gene lookup returns CDR1 SGDLS and CDR2 YYNGEE. Here the CDR3 DNA reads TGTGCCAGCAGCGTAGGATGGGGGGTCTTCTACGAGCAGTACTTC. This encodes CASSVGWGVFYEQYF.

This chain links TRBV10-3 with TRBJ2-2; 9 positions agree with TRBD1. The CDR3 has 14 amino acids. Trimming cost V 7 bases and J 3 bases; bases outside gene matches: 3. Germline loops: CDR1 ENHRY, CDR2 SYGVKD. This CDR3 is CAITRTGDTGELFF. CDR3 sequence (DNA): TGTGCCATCACCAGGACAGGGGACACCGGGGAGCTGTTTTTT.

In regard to this clone: At one end, the junction sequence differs from germline, possibly due to a read error. The rearrangement links TRBV5-6 to TRBJ2-1; 8 bases fit TRBD1. The CDR3 runs to 16 residues. In germline, CDR1 is SGHDT, CDR2 YYEEEE. DNA for the CDR3: TGTGCCAGCAGCCTCGGTGGCAGGGGGCCCTACCATGAGCAGTTCTTC. As protein: CASSLGGRGPYHEQFF.

The chain is built from TRBV28 and TRBJ2-5, with D possibly being TRBD1 (6 bases). The V gene's germline CDR1 is MDHEN and CDR2 SYDVKM. The CDR3 runs to 16 residues. V gave up 4 bases and J gave up 1 base, with 16 bases separating them. CDR3 residues: CASSYRDIVGQETQYF. CDR3 in DNA: TGTGCCAGCAGTTACAGGGATATTGTGGGCCAAGAGACCCAGTACTTC.

The chain has TRBV4-2 and TRBJ1-1, with D perhaps matching TRBD1 (6 bases). The V gene's germline CDR1 is LGHNA and CDR2 YNFKEQ. Trimming took 0 bases from V and 1 from J, leaving 12 bases between them. CDR3 length equals 16 residues. This chain's CDR3 is CASSQELGHQNTEAFF. The CDR3 DNA is TGTGCCAGCAGCCAAGAACTGGGACATCAGAACACTGAAGCTTTCTTT.

In its sample, this clone was seen once. CDR3 sequence: CASNLQGADTQYF. The CDR3 DNA follows: TGTGCCAGCAACTTACAGGGTGCAGATACGCAGTATTTT. V gene TRBV9 combines with J gene TRBJ2-3; weak D call: TRBD1 (6 bases). V was shortened by 6 bases and J by 4 bases, with 12 bases between the two germline ends. The germline V gene has CDR1 SGDLS and CDR2 YYNGEE. There are 13 residues in the CDR3.

The CDR3 region is CASSPTSGKTGELFF. CDR3 nucleotides: TGTGCCAGCTCACCCACTAGCGGGAAAACCGGGGAGCTGTTTTTT. The V and J genes are TRBV18 and TRBJ2-2; 10 bases are shared with TRBD2. The CDR3 runs to 15 residues. V lost 3 bases, J lost 5 bases, and 3 bases stayed unmatched. The germline V gene has CDR1 KGHSH and CDR2 LQKENI. The full variable domain, in which reference TRBV18 and TRBJ2-2 provide the parts outside the CDR3, is NAGVMQNPRHLVRRRGQEARLRCSPMKGHSHVYWYRQLPEEGLKFMVYLQKENIIDESGMPKERFSAEFPKEGPSILRIQQVVRGDSAAYFCASSPTSGKTGELFFGEGSRLTVL.

This chain joins TRBV19 and TRBJ1-6, with 9 bases fitting TRBD1. Trimming removed 2 bases from V and 10 bases from J; junction bases left unmatched: 6. Germline CDR1 is LNHDA and CDR2 is SQIVND (reference sequence). The CDR3 loop spans 15 amino acids. As DNA, the CDR3 is TGTGCCAGTAGTATAACACAGGGGGCTGGATCACCCCTCCACTTT. Its translation: CASSITQGAGSPLHF.